The 18 T cell receptor beta chains listed next were all sequenced from one sample in a study of T cell responses to AZD1222 COVID-19 vaccine. Method: immunoSEQ multiplex PCR; TCRdb's copy keeps in-frame clones and lacks some. Of some 150,000 clones in the sample, more than 85% were seen once. The material was peripheral blood, obtained on day 0 of MenACWY control vaccination. The source of these receptors is an adult in good health.

In its sample, this clone was seen once. The rearrangement joins TRBV30 to TRBJ2-3, with 8 bases lining up with TRBD2. Unmatched junction bases numbered 11, after V lost 5 bases and J lost 7 bases. The CDR3 covers 14 residues. Germline CDR1 and CDR2: GTSNPN and SVGIG (reference sequence). CDR3 in DNA: TGTGCCTGGGGACCTAAGCGGGAGTGGAATACGCAGTATTTT. This codes for CAWGPKREWNTQYF.

This clone was seen a single time. The chain recombines TRBV6-1 with TRBJ1-1; D remains ambiguous. V was trimmed by 1 base and J by 4 bases, leaving 10 bases between them. The CDR3 length is 14 residues. The germline V gene encodes CDR1 MNHNS and CDR2 SASEGT. This chain's CDR3 is CASSEVGVGTEAFF. CDR3 bases: TGTGCCAGCAGTGAAGTAGGAGTAGGCACTGAAGCTTTCTTT.

The chain links TRBV6-5 to TRBJ2-3; 12 bases agree with TRBD1. V lost 6 bases and J lost 4; bases outside the gene matches: 2. Germline V gives CDR1 MNHEY, CDR2 SVGAGI. The CDR3 has 14 residues. The CDR3 bases are TGTGCCAGCAGAGGGACAGGGGGCGCAGATACGCAGTATTTT. Its translation: CASRGTGGADTQYF.

Here the CDR3 reads CASSPLQQGIYGYTF. CDR3 DNA: TGCGCCAGCAGCCCCCTTCAACAGGGGATCTATGGCTACACCTTC. V usage is TRBV4-1 and J usage is TRBJ1-2; TRBD1 matches 7 bases. This CDR3 has 15 amino acids. The V segment lost 4 bases and the J segment 4 bases; nucleotides outside the gene matches: 9. Germline V gene sequence: CDR1 MGHRA, CDR2 YSYEKL.

The chain recombines TRBV4-2 with TRBJ1-2; no clear D. The CDR3 length is 16 residues. The germline V and J ends were trimmed by 0 bases and 3 bases, with 14 bases remaining between them. Germline CDR1 LGHNA, CDR2 YNFKEQ. The CDR3 region is CASSQDAGKLYYGYTF. The CDR3 nucleotides read TGTGCCAGCAGCCAAGATGCGGGAAAACTCTACTATGGCTACACCTTC.

This rearrangement joins TRBV24-1 to TRBJ2-1, with D possibly being TRBD1 (5 bases). CDR1 is KGHDR and CDR2 is SFDVKD in the germline V gene. V was shortened by 3 bases and J by 7 bases, with 12 bases between the two germline ends. This CDR3 is built from 14 residues. CDR3 residues: CATSDPGPGNEQFF. For the CDR3, the DNA is TGTGCCACCAGTGATCCCGGACCAGGGAATGAGCAGTTCTTC.

This rearrangement joins TRBV7-9 to TRBJ1-1, with 10 bases identical to TRBD1. V lost 6 bases to trimming and J lost 4 bases; unmatched junction nucleotides: 8. The germline V gene has CDR1 SEHNR and CDR2 FQNEAQ (reference sequence). The length of the CDR3 is 15 residues. CDR3 residues: CASRSGQGLGTEAFF. The CDR3 DNA is TGTGCCAGCAGGTCGGGACAGGGGTTGGGCACTGAAGCTTTCTTT.

This clone was counted a few times. CDR3 bases: TGTGCCAGCAGTTACTCGAGCGGATATAACTATGGCTACACCTTC. It translates to CASSYSSGYNYGYTF. This chain connects TRBV6-5 to TRBJ1-2; no firm D call. The germline CDR1 and CDR2 sequences are MNHEY and SVGAGI. V lost 0 bases, J lost 1 base, and 9 bases lay in between. The CDR3 spans 15 residues.

The chain uses TRBV18 and TRBJ2-7; 8 bases are a match to TRBD2. Germline V lookup: CDR1 KGHSH, CDR2 LQKENI. The CDR3 contains 15 residues. The V and J ends lost 0 bases and 0 bases, in that order; junction bases with no gene match: 1. The CDR3 region has the DNA TGTGCCAGCTCACCACCTGGGACTAGCTCCTACGAGCAGTACTTC. This codes for CASSPPGTSSYEQYF.

The chain recombines TRBV4-2 with TRBJ1-5; perhaps TRBD1 as D (5 bases). Trimming took 8 bases from V and 0 from J, leaving 14 bases between them. This CDR3 comprises 15 residues. The germline V gene has CDR1 LGHNA and CDR2 YNFKEQ. The CDR3 here is CASQGGTASNQPQHF. CDR3 nucleotides: TGTGCCAGCCAGGGAGGCACGGCTAGCAATCAGCCCCAGCATTTT.

The rearrangement joins TRBV7-2 to TRBJ1-1; D is unclear. V lost 5 bases and J 11 bases, leaving 18 bases between the germline ends. The CDR3 runs 13 residues. The germline V gene has CDR1 SGHTA and CDR2 FQGNSA. This CDR3 reads CASSPANRDFAFF. CDR3 nucleotides: TGTGCCAGCAGCCCCGCCAACCGAGACTTTGCTTTCTTT.

Notes on this clone: At one end the junction does not follow the germline gene, possibly because of a read error. This chain links TRBV6-5 with TRBJ1-6, with 7 bases fitting TRBD1. The CDR3 spans 15 residues. CDR1 and CDR2 from the germline V gene are MNHEY and SVGAGI. The CDR3 sequence is CASSDSTGSDSPLHF. The CDR3 DNA sequence: TGTGCCAGCAGTGACTCGACAGGGTCGGATTCACCCCTCCACTTT.

This clone has a single count. The chain has TRBV6-6 and TRBJ2-5, with no clear D. The V and J ends lost 2 bases and 5 bases respectively, with 9 bases between them. The germline CDR1 and CDR2 sequences are MNHNY and SVGAGI (reference sequence). The CDR3 extends over 13 amino acids. The chain's CDR3 is CASSYRVGETQYF. In DNA, the CDR3 is TGTGCCAGCAGTTACAGGGTGGGGGAGACCCAGTACTTC.

This clone showed up just a few times. V and J are TRBV9 and TRBJ1-3, with a weak D call TRBD1 (6 bases). Trimming stripped 0 bases from V and 4 bases from J, with 14 bases between. The CDR3 totals 16 residues. Germline CDR1 and CDR2: SGDLS and YYNGEE. The CDR3 nucleotides read TGTGCCAGCAGCGTAGGATCGGGGGCGTTGGGAAACACCATATATTTT. This encodes CASSVGSGALGNTIYF.

CDR3 in DNA: TGTGCCAGCAGTCCCAGGGGGCGCATTCCAAATAATTCACCCCTCCACTTT. This encodes CASSPRGRIPNNSPLHF. V usage is TRBV6-2 or TRBV6-3 and J usage is TRBJ1-6; the match to TRBD1 covers 8 bases. CDR1 is MNHEY and CDR2 is SVGEGT in the germline V gene. This CDR3 contains 17 residues. V shed 5 bases, J shed 5 bases, and the junction held 11 bases outside the gene matches.

The genes are TRBV6-5 and TRBJ2-1; D is ambiguous. V gave up 8 bases and J gave up 4 bases, with 9 bases separating them. Germline V gene data show CDR1 as MNHEY and CDR2 as SVGAGI. The CDR3 loop spans 12 amino acids. As DNA, the CDR3 is TGTGCCAGCTCCGGGCTGTACAATGAGCAGTTCTTC. Protein product: CASSGLYNEQFF.

The chain uses TRBV19 and TRBJ1-2, with TRBD1 matching 10 bases. This CDR3 contains 13 residues. The junction had 4 bases not matched to a gene; V was cut back by 10 bases and J by 2 bases. Germline V gene data show CDR1 as LNHDA and CDR2 as SQIVND (reference sequence). The CDR3 is CATRTGGNYGYTF. The CDR3 bases are TGTGCCACTCGGACAGGGGGAAACTATGGCTACACCTTC.

The V call is TRBV5-4, the J call TRBJ2-7; 11 nucleotides line up with TRBD2. The V gene end was trimmed by 2 bases and the J gene end by 3 bases; junction bases not matched to a gene: 1. The CDR3 covers 14 residues. Germline-derived CDR1 and CDR2 are SGHNT and YYREEE (reference sequence). CDR3 DNA sequence: TGTGCCAGCAGCTTAACTAGCGGGAGCTACGAGCAGTACTTC. Its translation is CASSLTSGSYEQYF.